This T cell receptor (beta chain) was retrieved from a study of T-cell memory formation after mild COVID-19. TCRdb passed the 5' RACE reads through MiXCR, listing each CDR3 protein once. The repertoire holds around 99,000 distinct CDR3 sequences, approximately 14% seen once, with 30% to 45% in the top ten. Notes on this clonotype: Its antigen is not identified.

Between the trimmed V and J ends, which lost 2 bases and 0 bases, there was a span of 10 bases. Germline loops: CDR1 SNHLY, CDR2 FYNNEI. This CDR3 spans 15 amino acids. Study-wide results and caveats: Clones contracting across day 15 to 85 had a balanced CD4/CD8 profile; later expanding clones leaned CD4+.

The chain couples TRBV2 to TRBJ1-2; D is unclear. Sequenced sample: PBMCs or a T cell subset sorted from them (not recorded which). This sequence was found in a man in his late teens or twenties who had mild COVID-19 (a few samples of this study predate the infection). Cell type and time point are not known. CDR3 DNA sequence: TGTGCCAGCAGTGAAAACGGATTAGCTAACTATGGCTACACCTTC. Protein product: CASSENGLANYGYTF.